A single sample is the source of the 6 T cell receptor beta chains below, sequenced in a study of T cells after yellow fever vaccination. MiXCR, run by TCRdb on the 5' RACE reads, gives a single entry per CDR3 protein. The table shows 300,000 to 450,000 distinct CDR3 sequences, with 8% to 9.5% occurring only once. Sequenced material: PBMCs, taken roughly 47 days after the first yellow fever vaccination. These receptors all stem from a young man who received the YFV17D yellow fever vaccine.

In DNA form, the CDR3 reads TGCAGCGCTGGGACACAGGGGACCACTGAAGCTTTCTTT. Translating it yields CSAGTQGTTEAFF. The chain couples TRBV29-1 to TRBJ1-1; TRBD1 agrees at 7 bases. Germline CDR1 reads SQVTM; CDR2 reads ANQGSEA. The J segment lost 4 bases and the V segment lost 7 bases, leaving 9 bases of the junction unmatched. CDR3 length: 13 residues.

CDR3 region: CASSFSLATEAFF. The CDR3 nucleotides are TGTGCCAGCAGCTTCAGTCTGGCCACGGAAGCTTTCTTT. V is TRBV7-6 and J is TRBJ1-1; D gene ambiguous. In germline, CDR1 is SGHVS, CDR2 FNYEAQ. Trimming stripped 3 bases from V and 8 bases from J, with 13 bases between. The CDR3 totals 13 residues. Supplemented by reference TRBV7-6 and TRBJ1-1, the full variable domain reads GAGVSQSPRYKVTKRGQDVALRCDPISGHVSLYWYRQALGQGPEFLTYFNYEAQQDKSGLPNDRFSAERPEGSISTLTIQRTEQRDSAMYRCASSFSLATEAFFGQGTRLTVV.

The chain combines TRBV18 with TRBJ1-6; TRBD1 agrees at 7 bases. The V segment lost 3 bases and the J segment 8 bases; nucleotides outside the gene matches: 7. This CDR3 region has 15 residues. Germline CDR1 reads KGHSH; CDR2 reads LQKENI. The CDR3 DNA reads TGTGCCAGCTCACCCTACACAGGGGCGGATTCACCCCTCCACTTT. It translates to CASSPYTGADSPLHF.

The chain recombines TRBV12-3 or TRBV12-4 with TRBJ2-7, with TRBD2 as a possible D gene (5 bases). Trimming took off 3 bases at V and 3 bases at J, with 9 bases between the two ends. There are 13 residues in the CDR3. DNA for the CDR3: TGTGCCAGCAGTTTTAGCGTCGACTACGAGCAGTACGTC. Protein sequence: CASSFSVDYEQYV.

There are many counts of this clonotype. This chain connects TRBV20-1 to TRBJ2-2, with D maybe TRBD2 (5 bases). Germline CDR1 reads DFQATT; CDR2 reads SNEGSKA (reference sequence). This CDR3 is 13 amino acids long. V dropped 5 bases and J dropped 4 bases, with 11 bases sitting between them. Written as DNA, the CDR3 is TGCAGTGCTGCAAGCGGCCGCACCGGGGAGCTGTTTTTT. Encoded protein: CSAASGRTGELFF.

This clonotype was picked up many times. CDR3 region: CASSRGRVAAEAFF. CDR3 bases: TGTGCCAGCAGTCGCGGCCGTGTGGCCGCTGAAGCTTTCTTT. This chain uses TRBV12-3 or TRBV12-4 with TRBJ1-1; D remains unclear. The CDR3 runs to 14 residues. Trimming cost V 5 bases and J 6 bases, with 16 bases left between them.